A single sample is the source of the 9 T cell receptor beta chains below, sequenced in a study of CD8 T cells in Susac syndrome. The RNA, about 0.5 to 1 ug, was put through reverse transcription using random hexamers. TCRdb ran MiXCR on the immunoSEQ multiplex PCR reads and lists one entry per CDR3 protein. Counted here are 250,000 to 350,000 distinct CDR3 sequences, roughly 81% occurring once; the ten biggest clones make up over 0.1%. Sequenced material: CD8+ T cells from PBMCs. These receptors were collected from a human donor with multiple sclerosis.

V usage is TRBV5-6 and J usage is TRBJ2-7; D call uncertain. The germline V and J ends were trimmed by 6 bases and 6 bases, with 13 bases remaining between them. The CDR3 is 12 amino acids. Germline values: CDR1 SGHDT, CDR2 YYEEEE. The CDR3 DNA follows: TGTGCCAGCATCGGACCAGGACGCGAGCAGTACTTC. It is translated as CASIGPGREQYF.

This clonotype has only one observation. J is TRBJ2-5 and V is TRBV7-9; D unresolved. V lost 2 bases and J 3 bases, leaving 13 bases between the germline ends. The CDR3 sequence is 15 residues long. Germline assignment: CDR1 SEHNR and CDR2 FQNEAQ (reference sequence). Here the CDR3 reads CASSLNQHPKETQYF. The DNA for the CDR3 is TGTGCCAGCAGCTTAAATCAGCACCCCAAAGAGACCCAGTACTTC.

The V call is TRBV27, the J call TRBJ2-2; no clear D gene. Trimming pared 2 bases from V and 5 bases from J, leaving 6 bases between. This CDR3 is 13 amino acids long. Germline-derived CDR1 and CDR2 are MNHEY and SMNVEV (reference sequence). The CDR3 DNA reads TGTGCCAGCAGTTTACATAGGACCGGGGAGCTGTTTTTT. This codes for CASSLHRTGELFF.

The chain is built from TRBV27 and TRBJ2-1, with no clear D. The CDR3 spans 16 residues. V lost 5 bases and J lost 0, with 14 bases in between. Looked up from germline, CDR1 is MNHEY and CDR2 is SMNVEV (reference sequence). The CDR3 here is CASSHVTRSSYNEQFF. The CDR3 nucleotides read TGTGCCAGCAGTCATGTGACGCGTAGCTCCTACAATGAGCAGTTCTTC.

CDR3 coding DNA: TGTGCCAGCAGCCCCGGGCAAGCGCCGAGCTCCTACAATGAGCAGTTCTTC. It codes for CASSPGQAPSSYNEQFF. The rearrangement joins TRBV3-1 to TRBJ2-1; D gene ambiguous. Germline assignment: CDR1 LGHDT and CDR2 YNNKEL (reference sequence). The CDR3 is 17 residues long. Trimming took 4 bases from V and 0 from J, leaving 16 bases between them.

In nucleotides, the CDR3 is TGCAGCGTTGAGCCACGGCCCGGCCTGACCTTGAACACTGAAGCTTTCTTT. Translating it yields CSVEPRPGLTLNTEAFF. This chain connects TRBV29-1 to TRBJ1-1, with D unclear. The CDR3 loop spans 17 amino acids. Trimming removed 3 bases at V and 0 bases at J, with 20 bases between. The germline V gene encodes CDR1 SQVTM and CDR2 ANQGSEA.

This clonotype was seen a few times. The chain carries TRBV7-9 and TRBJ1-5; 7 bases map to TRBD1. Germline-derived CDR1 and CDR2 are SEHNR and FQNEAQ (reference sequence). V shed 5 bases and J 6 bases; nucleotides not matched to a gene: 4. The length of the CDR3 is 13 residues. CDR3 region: CASSADRVQPQHF. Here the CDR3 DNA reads TGTGCCAGCAGCGCAGACAGGGTTCAGCCCCAGCATTTT.

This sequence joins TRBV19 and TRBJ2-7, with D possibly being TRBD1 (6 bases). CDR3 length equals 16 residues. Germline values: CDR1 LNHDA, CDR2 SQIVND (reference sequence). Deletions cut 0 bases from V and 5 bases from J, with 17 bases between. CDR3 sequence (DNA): TGTGCCAGTAGTATAGATAACAGGGTCGGTGTCAACGAGCAGTACTTC. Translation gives CASSIDNRVGVNEQYF. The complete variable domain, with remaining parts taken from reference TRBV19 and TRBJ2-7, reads DGGITQSPKYLFRKEGQNVTLSCEQNLNHDAMYWYRQDPGQGLRLIYYSQIVNDFQKGDIAEGYSVSREKKESFPLTVTSAQKNPTAFYLCASSIDNRVGVNEQYFGPGTRLTVT.

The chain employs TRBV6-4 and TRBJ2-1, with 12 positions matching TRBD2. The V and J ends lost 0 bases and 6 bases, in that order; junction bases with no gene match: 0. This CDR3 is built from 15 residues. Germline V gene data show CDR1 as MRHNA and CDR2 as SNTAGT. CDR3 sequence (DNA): TGTGCCAGCAGTGACTCGACTAGCGGGAGCAATGAGCAGTTCTTC. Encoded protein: CASSDSTSGSNEQFF.